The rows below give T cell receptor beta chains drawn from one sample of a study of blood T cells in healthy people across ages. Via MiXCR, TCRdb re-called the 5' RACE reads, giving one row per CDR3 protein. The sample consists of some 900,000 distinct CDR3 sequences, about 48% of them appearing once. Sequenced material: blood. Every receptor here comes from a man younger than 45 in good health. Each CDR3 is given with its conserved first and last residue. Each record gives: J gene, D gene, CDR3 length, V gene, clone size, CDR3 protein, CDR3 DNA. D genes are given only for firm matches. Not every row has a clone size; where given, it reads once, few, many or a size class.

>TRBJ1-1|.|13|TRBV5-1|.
CASSLSGITEAFF
TGCGCCAGCAGCTTGTCAGGGATCACTGAAGCTTTCTTT
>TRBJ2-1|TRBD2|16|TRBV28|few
CASSPPGTSGYNEQFF
TGTGCCAGCAGTCCGCCAGGGACTAGCGGTTACAATGAGCAGTTCTTC
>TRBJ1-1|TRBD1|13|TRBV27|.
CASSHDRGAEAFF
TGTGCCAGCAGCCATGACAGGGGGGCTGAAGCTTTCTTT
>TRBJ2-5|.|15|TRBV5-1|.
CASSVQPGNQETQYF
TGCGCCAGCAGCGTACAACCGGGAAACCAAGAGACCCAGTACTTC
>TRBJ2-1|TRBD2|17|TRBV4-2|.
CASSQDLASGVYNEQFF
TGTGCCAGCAGCCAAGATTTGGCTAGCGGGGTCTACAATGAGCAGTTCTTC
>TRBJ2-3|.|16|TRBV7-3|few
CASSSGLDLQTDTQYF
TGTGCCAGCAGCTCGGGACTGGACCTCCAGACAGATACGCAGTATTTT
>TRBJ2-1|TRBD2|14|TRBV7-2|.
CASSLPLANNEQFF
TGTGCCAGCAGCCTCCCACTAGCGAACAATGAGCAGTTCTTC
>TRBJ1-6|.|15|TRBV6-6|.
CASSHGGHYNSPLHF
TGTGCCAGCAGTCACGGGGGGCACTATAATTCACCCCTCCACTTT
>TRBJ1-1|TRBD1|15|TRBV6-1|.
CASSGRGQGAPEAFF
TGTGCCAGCAGTGGAAGGGGACAGGGGGCCCCTGAAGCTTTCTTT
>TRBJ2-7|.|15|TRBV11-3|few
CATSINGGVTYEQYF
TGTGCCACCTCGATAAACGGTGGAGTCACCTACGAGCAGTACTTC
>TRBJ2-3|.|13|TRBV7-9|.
CASTSQGANTQYF
TGTGCCAGCACCTCACAGGGTGCGAATACGCAGTATTTT
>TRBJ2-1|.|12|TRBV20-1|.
CSAREWDNEQFF
TGCAGTGCTAGAGAGTGGGATAATGAGCAGTTCTTC
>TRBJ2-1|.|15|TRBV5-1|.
CASSWTDSSFNEQFF
TGCGCCAGCAGCTGGACCGACAGTAGTTTCAATGAGCAGTTCTTC
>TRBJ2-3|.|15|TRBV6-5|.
CASSHTPSSTDTQYF
TGTGCCAGCAGCCACACACCCTCTAGCACAGATACGCAGTATTTT
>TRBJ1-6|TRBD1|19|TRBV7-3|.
CASSLKAGQGSSYNSPLHF
TGTGCCAGCAGCTTAAAGGCGGGACAGGGGAGCTCCTATAATTCACCCCTCCACTTT
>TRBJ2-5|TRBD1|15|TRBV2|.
CASSVTAGTGETQYF
TGTGCCAGCAGTGTGACGGCAGGGACAGGAGAGACCCAGTACTTC
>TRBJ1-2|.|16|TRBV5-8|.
CASSLQSQGIDYGYTF
TGTGCCAGCAGCTTGCAGTCGCAGGGGATCGACTATGGCTACACCTTC
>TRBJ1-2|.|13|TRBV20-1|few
CSASVQGKDGYTF
TGCAGTGCTAGTGTCCAGGGAAAAGATGGCTACACCTTC
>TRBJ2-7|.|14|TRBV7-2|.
CASSPSRVSYGQYF
TGTGCCAGCAGCCCATCACGGGTGTCCTACGGGCAGTACTTC
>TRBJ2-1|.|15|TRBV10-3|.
CAISDPQAGYNEQFF
TGTGCCATCAGTGATCCCCAGGCCGGTTACAATGAGCAGTTCTTC
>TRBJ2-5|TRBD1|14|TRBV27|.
CASSWDRGQGTQYF
TGTGCCAGCAGTTGGGACAGGGGGCAAGGGACCCAGTACTTC
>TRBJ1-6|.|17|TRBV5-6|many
CASSLFFRTVVDSPLHF
TGTGCCAGCAGCTTGTTCTTCAGGACAGTAGTAGATTCACCCCTCCACTTT
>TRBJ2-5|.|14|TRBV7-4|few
CASSLQGDTETQYF
TGTGCCAGCAGCTTACAAGGGGATACGGAGACCCAGTACTTC
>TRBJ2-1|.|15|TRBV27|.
CASSLMAVSYNEQFF
TGTGCCAGCAGTTTAATGGCGGTTTCCTACAATGAGCAGTTCTTC
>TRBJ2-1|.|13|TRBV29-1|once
CSGGPQRGNEQFF
TGCAGCGGCGGACCTCAGAGGGGCAATGAGCAGTTCTTC
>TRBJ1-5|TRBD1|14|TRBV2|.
CASMGTGANQPQHF
TGTGCCAGCATGGGGACAGGGGCCAATCAGCCCCAGCATTTT
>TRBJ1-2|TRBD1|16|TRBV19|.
CASSMAGQGANYGYTF
TGTGCCAGTAGTATGGCCGGACAGGGGGCCAACTATGGCTACACCTTC
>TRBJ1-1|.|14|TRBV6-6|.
CASSDTTAGTEAFF
TGTGCCAGCAGTGACACCACGGCCGGGACTGAAGCTTTCTTT
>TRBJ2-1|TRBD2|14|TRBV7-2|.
CASSLASGGGEQFF
TGTGCCAGCAGCTTAGCTAGCGGGGGGGGTGAGCAGTTCTTC
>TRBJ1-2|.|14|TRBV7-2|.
CASSLGGSQNGYTF
TGTGCCAGCAGCTTAGGGGGGTCGCAGAATGGCTACACCTTC
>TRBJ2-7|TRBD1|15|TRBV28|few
CASSLTGAEIYEQYF
TGTGCCAGCAGTTTGACAGGGGCGGAAATCTACGAGCAGTACTTC
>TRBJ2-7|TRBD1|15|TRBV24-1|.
CATSDLGTGAYEQYF
TGTGCCACCAGTGATTTGGGGACAGGGGCCTACGAGCAGTACTTC
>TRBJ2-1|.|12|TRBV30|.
CAWDREVNEQFF
TGTGCCTGGGACAGGGAGGTCAATGAGCAGTTCTTC
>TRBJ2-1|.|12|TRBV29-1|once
CSVGGSGETQFF
TGCAGCGTTGGGGGCAGCGGAGAGACCCAGTTCTTC
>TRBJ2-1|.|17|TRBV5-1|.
CASSLGSGPVGYNEQFF
TGCGCCAGCAGCTTGGGATCGGGGCCAGTGGGGTACAATGAGCAGTTCTTC
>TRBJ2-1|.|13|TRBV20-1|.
CSARVRILDEQFF
TGCAGTGCTAGAGTCCGGATTTTGGATGAGCAGTTCTTC
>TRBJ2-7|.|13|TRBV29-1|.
CSVDDSLSDEQYF
TGCAGCGTTGACGACTCCCTCTCCGACGAGCAGTACTTC
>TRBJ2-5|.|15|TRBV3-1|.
CASSPRGTAYNEQYF
TGTGCCAGCAGCCCCCGAGGGACTGCTTACAATGAGCAGTACTTC
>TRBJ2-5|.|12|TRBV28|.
CASSLQQENQYF
TGTGCCAGCAGTCTCCAACAGGAAAACCAGTACTTC
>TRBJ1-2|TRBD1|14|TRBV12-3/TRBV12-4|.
CASSLAGGAGGYTF
TGTGCCAGCAGTTTGGCAGGGGGCGCGGGGGGCTACACCTTC
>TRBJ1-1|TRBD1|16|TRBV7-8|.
CASSRQGRLINTEAFF
TGTGCCAGCAGCCGACAGGGCCGACTCATAAACACTGAAGCTTTCTTT
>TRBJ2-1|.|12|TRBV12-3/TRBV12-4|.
CASSLADAEQFF
TGTGCCAGCAGTTTAGCCGATGCAGAGCAGTTCTTC
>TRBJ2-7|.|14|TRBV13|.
CASSPGVFGYEQYF
TGTGCCAGCAGCCCAGGGGTTTTCGGCTACGAGCAGTACTTC
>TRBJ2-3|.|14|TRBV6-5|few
CASSRPTGTDTQYF
TGTGCCAGCAGCCGCCCAACAGGGACAGATACGCAGTATTTT
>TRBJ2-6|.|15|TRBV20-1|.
CSAKGGRPGANVLTF
TGCAGTGCTAAGGGGGGCCGACCTGGGGCCAACGTCCTGACTTTC
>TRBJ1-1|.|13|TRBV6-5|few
CASQLVGNTEAFF
TGTGCCAGCCAGTTAGTCGGGAACACTGAAGCTTTCTTT
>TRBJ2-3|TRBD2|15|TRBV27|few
CASSLSGLGTDTQYF
TGTGCCAGCAGTTTATCAGGACTAGGCACGGATACGCAGTATTTT
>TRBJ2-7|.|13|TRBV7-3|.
CASSLTWGYEQYF
TGTGCCAGCAGCTTAACGTGGGGGTACGAGCAGTACTTC
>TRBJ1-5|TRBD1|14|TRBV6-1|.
CASNIQGAGQPQHF
TGTGCCAGCAATATCCAGGGGGCCGGGCAGCCCCAGCATTTT
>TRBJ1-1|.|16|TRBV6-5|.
CASSYGTGTTNTEAFF
TGTGCCAGCAGTTACGGCACCGGGACAACGAACACTGAAGCTTTCTTT
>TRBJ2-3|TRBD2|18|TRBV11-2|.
CASSLEPPWGGNTDTQYF
TGTGCCAGCAGCTTAGAGCCCCCATGGGGGGGGAACACAGATACGCAGTATTTT
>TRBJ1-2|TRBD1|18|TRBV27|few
CASSSGQGFDRWNYGYTF
TGTGCCAGCAGTTCGGGACAGGGTTTCGATCGGTGGAACTATGGCTACACCTTC
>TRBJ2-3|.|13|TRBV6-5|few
CASSYRGLNTQYF
TGTGCCAGCAGTTACCGGGGGCTGAATACGCAGTATTTT
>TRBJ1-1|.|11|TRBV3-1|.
CASRDSGEAFF
TGTGCCAGCAGGGACAGCGGGGAAGCTTTCTTT
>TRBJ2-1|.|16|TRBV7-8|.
CASSPKLATSYNEQFF
TGTGCCAGCAGCCCAAAACTGGCGACCTCCTACAATGAGCAGTTCTTC
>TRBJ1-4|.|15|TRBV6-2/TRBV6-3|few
CASSATGATAEKLFF
TGTGCCAGCAGTGCGACCGGGGCGACGGCTGAAAAACTGTTTTTT
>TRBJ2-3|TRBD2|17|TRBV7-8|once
CASSIVAGGLNTDTQYF
TGTGCCAGCAGCATAGTAGCGGGGGGGCTCAACACAGATACGCAGTATTTT
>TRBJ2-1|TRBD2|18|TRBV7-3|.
CASSLSSSGAAVGNEQFF
TGTGCCAGCAGCTTATCATCTAGCGGGGCGGCTGTTGGGAATGAGCAGTTCTTC
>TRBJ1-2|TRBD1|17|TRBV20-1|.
CSARDFLGRNSGGGYTF
TGCAGTGCTAGAGATTTCCTGGGAAGAAACTCAGGGGGTGGCTACACCTTC